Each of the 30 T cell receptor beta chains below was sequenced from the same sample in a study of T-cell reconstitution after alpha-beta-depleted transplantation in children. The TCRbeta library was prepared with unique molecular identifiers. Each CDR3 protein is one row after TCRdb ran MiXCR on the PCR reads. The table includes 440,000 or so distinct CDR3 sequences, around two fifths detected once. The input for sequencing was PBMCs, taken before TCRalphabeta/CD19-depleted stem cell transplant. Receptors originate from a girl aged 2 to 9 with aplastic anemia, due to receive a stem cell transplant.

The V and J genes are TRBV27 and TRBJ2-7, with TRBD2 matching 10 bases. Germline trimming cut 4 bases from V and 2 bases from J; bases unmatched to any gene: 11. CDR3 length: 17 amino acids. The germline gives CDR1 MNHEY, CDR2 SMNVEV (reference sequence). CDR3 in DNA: TGTGCCAGCAGTTCCAACCATATACTAGCGGGGACCTACGAGCAGTACTTC. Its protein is CASSSNHILAGTYEQYF.

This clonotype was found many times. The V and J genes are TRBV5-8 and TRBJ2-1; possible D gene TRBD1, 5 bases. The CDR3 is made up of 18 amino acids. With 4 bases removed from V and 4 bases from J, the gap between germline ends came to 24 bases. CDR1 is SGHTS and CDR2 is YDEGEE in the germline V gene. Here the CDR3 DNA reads TGTGCCAGCAGCATTCAGGGTCCGACTGCCCAAAGATACAATGAGCAGTTCTTC. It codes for CASSIQGPTAQRYNEQFF.

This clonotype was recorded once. The CDR3 DNA reads as TGCGCCAGCAGCTTGGCGGCGGGATTCAATGGCGAGCAGTACTTC. It encodes CASSLAAGFNGEQYF. This chain uses TRBV5-1 with TRBJ2-7, with a possible D match to TRBD2 (6 bases). CDR1 and CDR2 (germline): SGHRS, YFSETQ. The CDR3 length is 15 residues. The germline V and J ends were trimmed by 0 bases and 6 bases, with 16 bases remaining between them.

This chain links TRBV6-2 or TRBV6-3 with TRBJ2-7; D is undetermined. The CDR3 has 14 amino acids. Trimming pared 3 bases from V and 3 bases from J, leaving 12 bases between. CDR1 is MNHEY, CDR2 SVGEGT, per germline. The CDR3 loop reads CASSYSTTIYEQYF. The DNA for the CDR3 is TGTGCCAGCAGTTATAGTACTACCATCTACGAGCAGTACTTC.

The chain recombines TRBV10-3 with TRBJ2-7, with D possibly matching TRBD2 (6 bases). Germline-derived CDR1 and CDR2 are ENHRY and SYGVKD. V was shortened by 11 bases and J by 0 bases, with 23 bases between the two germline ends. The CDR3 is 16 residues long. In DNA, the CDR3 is TGTGCCGCCGGATTGACGCGGGACGAACCCTCCTACGAGCAGTACTTC. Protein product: CAAGLTRDEPSYEQYF.

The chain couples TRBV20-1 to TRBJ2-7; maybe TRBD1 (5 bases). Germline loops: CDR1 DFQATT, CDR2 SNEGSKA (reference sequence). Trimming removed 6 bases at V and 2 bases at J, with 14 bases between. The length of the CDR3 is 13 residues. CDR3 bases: TGCAGTGCCAGCCCGGACAAAGCCTACGAGCAGTACTTC. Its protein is CSASPDKAYEQYF.

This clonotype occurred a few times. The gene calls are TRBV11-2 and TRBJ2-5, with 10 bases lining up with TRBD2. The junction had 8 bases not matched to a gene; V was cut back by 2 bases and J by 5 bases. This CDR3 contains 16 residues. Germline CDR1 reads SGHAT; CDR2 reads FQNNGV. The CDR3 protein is CASSLSYLAGAETQYF. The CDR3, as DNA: TGTGCCAGCAGCTTATCTTACCTAGCGGGAGCGGAGACCCAGTACTTC.

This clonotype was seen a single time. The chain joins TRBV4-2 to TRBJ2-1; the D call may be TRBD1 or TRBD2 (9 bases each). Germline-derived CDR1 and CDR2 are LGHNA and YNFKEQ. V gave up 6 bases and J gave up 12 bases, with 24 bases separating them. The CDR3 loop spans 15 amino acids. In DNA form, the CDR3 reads TGTGCCAGCAGGCGGGAGGGGACAGGGCCCATTAGGCAGTTCTTC. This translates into CASRREGTGPIRQFF.

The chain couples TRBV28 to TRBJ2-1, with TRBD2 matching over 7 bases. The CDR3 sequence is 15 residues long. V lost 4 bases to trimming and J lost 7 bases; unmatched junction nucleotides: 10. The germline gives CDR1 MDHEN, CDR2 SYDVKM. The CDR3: CASSYETSLANEQFF. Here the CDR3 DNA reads TGTGCCAGCAGTTACGAGACTAGCTTGGCGAATGAGCAGTTCTTC.

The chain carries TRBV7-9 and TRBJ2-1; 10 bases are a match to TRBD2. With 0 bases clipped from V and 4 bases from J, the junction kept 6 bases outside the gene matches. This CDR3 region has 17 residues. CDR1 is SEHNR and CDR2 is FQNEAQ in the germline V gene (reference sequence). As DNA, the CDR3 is TGTGCCAGCAGCTTAGCCCGCGGGACTAGCGTATACAATGAGCAGTTCTTC. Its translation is CASSLARGTSVYNEQFF.

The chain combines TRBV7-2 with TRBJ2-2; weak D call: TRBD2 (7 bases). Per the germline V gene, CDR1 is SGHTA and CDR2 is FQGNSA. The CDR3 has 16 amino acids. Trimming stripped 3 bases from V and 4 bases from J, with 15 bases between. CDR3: CASSFRSRGGTGELFF. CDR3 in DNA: TGTGCCAGCAGCTTTCGTAGTAGGGGGGGCACCGGGGAGCTGTTTTTT.

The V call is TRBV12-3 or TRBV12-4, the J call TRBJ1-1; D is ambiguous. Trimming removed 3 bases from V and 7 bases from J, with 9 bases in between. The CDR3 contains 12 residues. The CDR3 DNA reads TGTGCCAGCAGTTTCCCTCGTAGTGAAGCTTTCTTT. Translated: CASSFPRSEAFF.

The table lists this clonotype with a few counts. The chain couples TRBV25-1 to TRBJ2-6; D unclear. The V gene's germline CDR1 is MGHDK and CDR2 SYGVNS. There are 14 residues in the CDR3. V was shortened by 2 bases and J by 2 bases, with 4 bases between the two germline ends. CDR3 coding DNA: TGTGCCAGCAGTGAAGGACCTGGGGCCAACGTCCTGACTTTC. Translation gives CASSEGPGANVLTF.

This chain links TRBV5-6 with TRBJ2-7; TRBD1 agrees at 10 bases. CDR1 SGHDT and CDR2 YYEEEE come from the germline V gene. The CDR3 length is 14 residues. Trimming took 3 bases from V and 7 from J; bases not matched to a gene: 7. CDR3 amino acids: CASSSGTGVREQYF. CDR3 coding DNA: TGTGCCAGCAGCTCCGGGACAGGGGTAAGGGAGCAGTACTTC.

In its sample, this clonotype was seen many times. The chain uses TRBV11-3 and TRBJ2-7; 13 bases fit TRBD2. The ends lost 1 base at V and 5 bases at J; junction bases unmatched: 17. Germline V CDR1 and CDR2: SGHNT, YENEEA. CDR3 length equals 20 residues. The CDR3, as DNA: TGTGCCAGCAGCTTAGTAGTTCAGGGACTAGCGGGAAGGTCTGTCCACGAGCAGTACTTC. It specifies CASSLVVQGLAGRSVHEQYF. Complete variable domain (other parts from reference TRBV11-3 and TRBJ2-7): EAGVVQSPRYKIIEKKQPVAFWCNPISGHNTLYWYLQNLGQGPELLIRYENEEAVDDSQLPKDRFSAERLKGVDSTLKIQPAELGDSAVYLCASSLVVQGLAGRSVHEQYFGPGTRLTVT.

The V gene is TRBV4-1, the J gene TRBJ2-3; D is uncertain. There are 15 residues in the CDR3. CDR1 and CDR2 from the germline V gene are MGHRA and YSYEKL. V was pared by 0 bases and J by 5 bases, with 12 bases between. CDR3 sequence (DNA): TGCGCCAGCAGCCAAGATCCCGTGGTAGGAGATACGCAGTATTTT. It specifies CASSQDPVVGDTQYF.

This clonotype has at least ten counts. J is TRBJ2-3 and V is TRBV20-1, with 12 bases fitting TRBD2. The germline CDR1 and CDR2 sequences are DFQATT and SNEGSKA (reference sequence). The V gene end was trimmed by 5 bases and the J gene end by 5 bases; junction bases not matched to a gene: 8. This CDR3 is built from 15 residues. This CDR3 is CSALRLAGEEDTQYF. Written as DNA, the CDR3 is TGCAGTGCTCTAAGACTAGCGGGAGAAGAAGATACGCAGTATTTT.

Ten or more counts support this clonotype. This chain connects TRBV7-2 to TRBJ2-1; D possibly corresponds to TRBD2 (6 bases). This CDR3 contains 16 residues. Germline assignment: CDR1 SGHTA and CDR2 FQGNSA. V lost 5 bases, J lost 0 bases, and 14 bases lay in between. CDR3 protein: CASSAIAESSYNEQFF. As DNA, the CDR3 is TGTGCCAGCAGCGCAATAGCGGAAAGCTCCTACAATGAGCAGTTCTTC.

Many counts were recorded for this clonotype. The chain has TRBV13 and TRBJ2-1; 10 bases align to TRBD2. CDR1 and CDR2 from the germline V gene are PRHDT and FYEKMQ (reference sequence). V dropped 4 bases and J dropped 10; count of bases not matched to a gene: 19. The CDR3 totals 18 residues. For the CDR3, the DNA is TGTGCCAGCAGCTGGGTTGTGCCGGGACTAGCGTCAATTAGGGAGCAGTTCTTC. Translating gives CASSWVVPGLASIREQFF.

The CDR3, as DNA: TGCAGCGTTGAAATCGACGACGAGCAGTACTTC. Protein: CSVEIDDEQYF. The J gene is TRBJ2-7, the V gene TRBV29-1; D remains ambiguous. Germline V gene sequence: CDR1 SQVTM, CDR2 ANQGSEA. The CDR3 runs 11 residues. Trimming pared 2 bases from V and 5 bases from J, leaving 7 bases between.

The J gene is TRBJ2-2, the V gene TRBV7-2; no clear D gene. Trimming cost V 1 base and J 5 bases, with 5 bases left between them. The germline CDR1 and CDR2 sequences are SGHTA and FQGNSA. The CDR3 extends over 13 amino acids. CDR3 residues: CASSLEWTGELFF. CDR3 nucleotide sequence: TGTGCCAGCAGCTTAGAGTGGACCGGGGAGCTGTTTTTT.

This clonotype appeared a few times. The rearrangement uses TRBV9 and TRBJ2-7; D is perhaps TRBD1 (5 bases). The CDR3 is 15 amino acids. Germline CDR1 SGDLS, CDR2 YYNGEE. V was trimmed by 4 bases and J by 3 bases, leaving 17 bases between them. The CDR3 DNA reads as TGTGCCAGCAGCCGACAGCCCAAGGGGAACTACGAGCAGTACTTC. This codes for CASSRQPKGNYEQYF.

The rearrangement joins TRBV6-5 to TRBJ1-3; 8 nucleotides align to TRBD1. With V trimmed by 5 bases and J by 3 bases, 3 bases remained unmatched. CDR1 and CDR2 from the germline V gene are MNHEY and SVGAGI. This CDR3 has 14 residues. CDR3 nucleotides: TGTGCCAGCAGTATACAGGGGGTTGGAAACACCATATATTTT. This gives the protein CASSIQGVGNTIYF.

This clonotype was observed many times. CDR3 amino acids: CATSTPTSGAYNEQFF. The CDR3 DNA follows: TGTGCCACCAGCACCCCTACTAGCGGGGCCTACAATGAGCAGTTCTTC. The chain recombines TRBV15 with TRBJ2-1; 10 bases fit TRBD2. The CDR3 totals 16 residues. The J segment lost 2 bases and the V segment lost 4 bases, leaving 5 bases of the junction unmatched. Looked up from germline, CDR1 is LNHNV and CDR2 is YYDKDF (reference sequence).

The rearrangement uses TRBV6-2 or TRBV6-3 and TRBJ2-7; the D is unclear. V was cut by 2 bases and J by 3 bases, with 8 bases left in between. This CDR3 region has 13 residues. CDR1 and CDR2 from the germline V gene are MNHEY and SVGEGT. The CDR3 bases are TGTGCCAGCAGTTACGTGCATATCTACGAGCAGTACTTC. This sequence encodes CASSYVHIYEQYF.

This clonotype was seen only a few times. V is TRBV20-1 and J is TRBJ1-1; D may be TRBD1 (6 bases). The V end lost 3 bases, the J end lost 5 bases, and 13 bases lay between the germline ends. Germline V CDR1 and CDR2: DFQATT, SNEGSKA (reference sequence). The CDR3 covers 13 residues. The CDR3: CSARGRGRTEAFF. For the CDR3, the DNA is TGCAGTGCTAGGGGCAGGGGTCGGACTGAAGCTTTCTTT.

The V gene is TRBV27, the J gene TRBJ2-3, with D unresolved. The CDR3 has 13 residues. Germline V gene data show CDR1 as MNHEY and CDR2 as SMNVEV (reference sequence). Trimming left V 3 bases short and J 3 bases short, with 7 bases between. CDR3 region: CASSLVATDTQYF. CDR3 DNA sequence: TGTGCCAGCAGTTTGGTTGCTACAGATACGCAGTATTTT.

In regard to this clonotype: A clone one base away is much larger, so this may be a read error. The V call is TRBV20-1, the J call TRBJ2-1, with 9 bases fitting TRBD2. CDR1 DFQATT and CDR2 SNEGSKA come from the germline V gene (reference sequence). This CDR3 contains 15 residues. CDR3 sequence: CCAKRLADEYNEQFF. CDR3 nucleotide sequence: TGCTGTGCCAAACGACTAGCGGACGAATACAATGAGCAGTTCTTC.

CDR3 in amino acids: CSVWDSTDTQYF. DNA of the CDR3: TGCAGCGTTTGGGATAGCACAGATACGCAGTATTTT. The V call is TRBV29-1, the J call TRBJ2-3; D remains ambiguous. The germline V gene encodes CDR1 SQVTM and CDR2 ANQGSEA. V gave up 5 bases and J gave up 0 bases, with 6 bases separating them. The CDR3 covers 12 residues.

The CDR3 sequence: CSARGDSGANVLTF. The CDR3 DNA reads as TGCAGTGCTAGAGGGGACTCTGGGGCCAACGTCCTGACTTTC. The chain uses TRBV20-1 and TRBJ2-6; D not certain. The CDR3 loop spans 14 amino acids. V was shortened by 1 base and J by 0 bases, with 4 bases between the two germline ends. Germline V gene lookup returns CDR1 DFQATT and CDR2 SNEGSKA (reference sequence).